The present entry profiles one T cell receptor beta chain with its context. Antigen specificity is unknown. The data originate from a study of T-cell memory formation after mild COVID-19. Study-wide background: TCR clusters were mostly donor specific.

TCRdb reprocessed the 5' RACE reads with MiXCR, giving one entry per CDR3 protein. The table shows about 350,000 distinct CDR3 sequences, with roughly 13% occurring only once. Germline CDR1 is DFQATT and CDR2 is SNEGSKA (reference sequence). This CDR3 region has 13 residues. Trimming removed 6 bases from V and 1 base from J, with 7 bases in between. Broader study findings: SARS-CoV-2 specificity was not confirmed for second-wave clones peaking on day 37. Shrinking CD4+ clones resided mostly in CM and EM, and CD8+ ones in EMRA.

Input material: PBMCs or a T cell subset sorted from them (not recorded which). The chain links TRBV20-1 to TRBJ1-6; D might be TRBD1 (6 bases). The source is a man aged 18 to 29 who had mild COVID-19 (a few samples of this study predate the infection). Cell type and time point are not known. The CDR3, as DNA: TGCAGTGCACAGGGTTCCTATAATTCACCCCTCCACTTT. Translated, it gives CSAQGSYNSPLHF.